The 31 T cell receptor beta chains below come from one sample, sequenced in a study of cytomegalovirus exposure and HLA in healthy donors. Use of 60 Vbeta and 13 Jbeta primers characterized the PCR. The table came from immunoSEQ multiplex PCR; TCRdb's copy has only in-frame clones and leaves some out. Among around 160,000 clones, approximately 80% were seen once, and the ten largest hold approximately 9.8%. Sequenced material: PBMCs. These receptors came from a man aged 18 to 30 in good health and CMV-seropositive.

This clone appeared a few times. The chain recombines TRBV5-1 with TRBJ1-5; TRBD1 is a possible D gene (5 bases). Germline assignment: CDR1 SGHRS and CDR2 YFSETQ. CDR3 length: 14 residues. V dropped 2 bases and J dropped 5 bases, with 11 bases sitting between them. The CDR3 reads CASSLVGGDQPQHF. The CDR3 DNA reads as TGCGCCAGCAGCTTAGTCGGGGGGGATCAGCCCCAGCATTTT.

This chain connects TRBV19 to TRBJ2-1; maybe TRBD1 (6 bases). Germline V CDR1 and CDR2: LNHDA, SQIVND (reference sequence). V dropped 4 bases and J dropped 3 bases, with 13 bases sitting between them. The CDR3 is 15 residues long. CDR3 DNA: TGTGCCAGTAGTACCCGACAGGACCTCTACAATGAGCAGTTCTTC. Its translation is CASSTRQDLYNEQFF.

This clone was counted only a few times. CDR3 protein: CATSSRDSNEQFF. DNA for the CDR3: TGTGCCACCAGCAGCCGGGACAGCAATGAGCAGTTCTTC. This chain joins TRBV15 and TRBJ2-1; TRBD1 matches 7 bases. After removal of 3 bases from V and 6 bases from J, the junction contained 2 bases not matched to a gene. The CDR3 loop spans 13 amino acids. Germline CDR1 and CDR2: LNHNV and YYDKDF (reference sequence).

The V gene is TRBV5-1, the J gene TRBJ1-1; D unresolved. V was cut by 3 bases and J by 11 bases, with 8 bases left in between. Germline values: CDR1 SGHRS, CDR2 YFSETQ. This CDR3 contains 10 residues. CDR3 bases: TGCGCCAGCAGCTCCGACGGGGCTTTCTTT. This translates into CASSSDGAFF.

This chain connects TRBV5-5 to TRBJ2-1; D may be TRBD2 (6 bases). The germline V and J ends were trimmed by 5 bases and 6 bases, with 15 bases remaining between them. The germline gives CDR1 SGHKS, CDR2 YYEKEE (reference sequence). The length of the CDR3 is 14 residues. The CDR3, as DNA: TGTGCCAGCAGGGACTACCAGGGTAGCAATGAGCAGTTCTTC. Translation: CASRDYQGSNEQFF.

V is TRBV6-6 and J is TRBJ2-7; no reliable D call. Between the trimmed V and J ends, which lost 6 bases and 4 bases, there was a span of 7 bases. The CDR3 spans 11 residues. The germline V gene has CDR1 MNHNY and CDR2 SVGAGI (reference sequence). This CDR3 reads CASSSQYEQYF. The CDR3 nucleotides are TGTGCCAGCAGCTCCCAGTACGAGCAGTACTTC.

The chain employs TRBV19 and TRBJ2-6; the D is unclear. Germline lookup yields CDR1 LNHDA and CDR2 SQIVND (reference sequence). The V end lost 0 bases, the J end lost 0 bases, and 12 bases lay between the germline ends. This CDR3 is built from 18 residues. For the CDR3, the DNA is TGTGCCAGTAGTATAGATCAGCGACGGTACTCTGGGGCCAACGTCCTGACTTTC. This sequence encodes CASSIDQRRYSGANVLTF.

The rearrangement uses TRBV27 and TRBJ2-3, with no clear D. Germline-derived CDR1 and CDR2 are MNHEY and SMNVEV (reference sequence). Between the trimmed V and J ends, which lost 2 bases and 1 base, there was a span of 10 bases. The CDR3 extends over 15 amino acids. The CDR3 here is CASSLATRGTDTQYF. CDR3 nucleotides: TGTGCCAGCAGTTTAGCCACGAGAGGCACAGATACGCAGTATTTT.

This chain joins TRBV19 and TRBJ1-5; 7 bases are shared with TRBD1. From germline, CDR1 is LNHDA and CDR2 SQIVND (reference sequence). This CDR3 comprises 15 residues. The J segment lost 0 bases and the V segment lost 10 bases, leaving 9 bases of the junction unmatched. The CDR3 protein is CATSGTAYSNQPQHF. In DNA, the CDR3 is TGTGCCACTTCCGGGACAGCTTATAGCAATCAGCCCCAGCATTTT.

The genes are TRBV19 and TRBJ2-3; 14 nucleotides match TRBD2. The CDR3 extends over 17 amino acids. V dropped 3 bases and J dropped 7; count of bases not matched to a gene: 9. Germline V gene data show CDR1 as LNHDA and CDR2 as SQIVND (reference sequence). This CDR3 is CASSMFGLAGGTNTQYF. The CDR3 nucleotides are TGTGCCAGTAGTATGTTTGGACTAGCGGGAGGCACTAATACGCAGTATTTT.

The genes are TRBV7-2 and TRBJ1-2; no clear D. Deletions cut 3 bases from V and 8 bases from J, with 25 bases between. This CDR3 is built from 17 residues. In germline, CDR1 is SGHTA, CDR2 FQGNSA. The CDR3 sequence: CASSFLAVPDRPEGYTF. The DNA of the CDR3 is TGTGCCAGCAGCTTTTTAGCTGTTCCCGACCGCCCCGAGGGCTACACCTTC.

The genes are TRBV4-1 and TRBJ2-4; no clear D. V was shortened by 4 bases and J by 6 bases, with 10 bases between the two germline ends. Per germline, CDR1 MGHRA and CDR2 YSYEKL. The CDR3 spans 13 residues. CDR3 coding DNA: TGCGCCAGCAGCCTCACGGTCGTAAACATTCAGTACTTC. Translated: CASSLTVVNIQYF.

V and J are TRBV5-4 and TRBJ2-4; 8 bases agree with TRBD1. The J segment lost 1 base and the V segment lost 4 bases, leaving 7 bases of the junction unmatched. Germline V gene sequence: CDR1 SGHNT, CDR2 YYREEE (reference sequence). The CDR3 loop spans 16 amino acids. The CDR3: CASSQGQGEAKNIQYF. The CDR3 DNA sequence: TGTGCCAGCAGCCAAGGACAGGGAGAGGCCAAAAACATTCAGTACTTC.

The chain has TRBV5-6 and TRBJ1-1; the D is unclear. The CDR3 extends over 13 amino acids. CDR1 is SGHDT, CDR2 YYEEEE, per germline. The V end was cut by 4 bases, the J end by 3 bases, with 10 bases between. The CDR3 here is CASSPGSDTEAFF. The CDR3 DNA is TGTGCCAGCAGCCCCGGGAGCGACACTGAAGCTTTCTTT.

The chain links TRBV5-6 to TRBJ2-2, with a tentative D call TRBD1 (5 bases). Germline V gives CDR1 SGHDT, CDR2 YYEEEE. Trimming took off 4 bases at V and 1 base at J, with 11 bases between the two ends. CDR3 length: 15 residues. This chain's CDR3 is CASSAQGRNTGELFF. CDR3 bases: TGTGCCAGCAGCGCCCAGGGTCGGAACACCGGGGAGCTGTTTTTT.

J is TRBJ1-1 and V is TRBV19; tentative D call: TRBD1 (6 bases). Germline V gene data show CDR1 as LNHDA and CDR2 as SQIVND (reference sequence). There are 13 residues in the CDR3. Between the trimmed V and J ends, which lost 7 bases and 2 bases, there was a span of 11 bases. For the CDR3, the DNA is TGTGCCAGTAAGGACAGCTCTAACACTGAAGCTTTCTTT. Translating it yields CASKDSSNTEAFF. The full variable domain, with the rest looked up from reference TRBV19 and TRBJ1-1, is DGGITQSPKYLFRKEGQNVTLSCEQNLNHDAMYWYRQDPGQGLRLIYYSQIVNDFQKGDIAEGYSVSREKKESFPLTVTSAQKNPTAFYLCASKDSSNTEAFFGQGTRLTVV.

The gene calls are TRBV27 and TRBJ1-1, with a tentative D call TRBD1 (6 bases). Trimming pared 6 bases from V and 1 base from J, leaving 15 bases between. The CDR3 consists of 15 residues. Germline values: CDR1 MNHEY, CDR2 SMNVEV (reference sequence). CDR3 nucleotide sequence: TGTGCCAGCAGGTTCCTAATCAGGGGGAACACTGAAGCTTTCTTT. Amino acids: CASRFLIRGNTEAFF.

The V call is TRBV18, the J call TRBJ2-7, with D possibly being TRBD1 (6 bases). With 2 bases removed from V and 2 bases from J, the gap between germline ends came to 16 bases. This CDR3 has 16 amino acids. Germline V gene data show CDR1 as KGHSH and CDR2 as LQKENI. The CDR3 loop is CASSPNRDTKTYEQYF. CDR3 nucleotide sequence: TGTGCCAGCTCACCAAACCGGGACACAAAAACCTACGAGCAGTACTTC.

The CDR3 nucleotides read TGCGCCAGCAGCAAAGGACTGAACAAAGATACGCAGTATTTT. It translates to CASSKGLNKDTQYF. V and J are TRBV5-1 and TRBJ2-3, with D maybe TRBD2 (5 bases). The V gene lost 4 bases and the J gene lost 5 bases, with 14 bases spanning the gap. This CDR3 comprises 14 residues. Germline CDR1 reads SGHRS; CDR2 reads YFSETQ.

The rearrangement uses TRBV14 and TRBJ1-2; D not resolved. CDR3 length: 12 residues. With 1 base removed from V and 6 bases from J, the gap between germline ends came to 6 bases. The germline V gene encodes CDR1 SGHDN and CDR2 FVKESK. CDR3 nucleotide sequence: TGTGCCAGCAGCCAAGCCCGAGATGGCTACACCTTC. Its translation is CASSQARDGYTF.

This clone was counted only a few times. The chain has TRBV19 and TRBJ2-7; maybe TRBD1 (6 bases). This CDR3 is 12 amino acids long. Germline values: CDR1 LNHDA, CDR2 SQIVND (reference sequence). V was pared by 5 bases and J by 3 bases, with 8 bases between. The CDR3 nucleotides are TGTGCCAGTAGTCCACAGGGCTACGAGCAGTACTTC. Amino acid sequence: CASSPQGYEQYF. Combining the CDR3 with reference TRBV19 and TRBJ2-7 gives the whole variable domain DGGITQSPKYLFRKEGQNVTLSCEQNLNHDAMYWYRQDPGQGLRLIYYSQIVNDFQKGDIAEGYSVSREKKESFPLTVTSAQKNPTAFYLCASSPQGYEQYFGPGTRLTVT.

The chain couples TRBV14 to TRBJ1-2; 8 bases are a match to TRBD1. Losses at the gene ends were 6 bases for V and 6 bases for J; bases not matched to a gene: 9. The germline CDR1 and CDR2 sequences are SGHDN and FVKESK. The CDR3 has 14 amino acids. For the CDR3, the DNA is TGTGCCAGCAGGACTAGGACAGGGTGCCATGGCTACACCTTC. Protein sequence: CASRTRTGCHGYTF.

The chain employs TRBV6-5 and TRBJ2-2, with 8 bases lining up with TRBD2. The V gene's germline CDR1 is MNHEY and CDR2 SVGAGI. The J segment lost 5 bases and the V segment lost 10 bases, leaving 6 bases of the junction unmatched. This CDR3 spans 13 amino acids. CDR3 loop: CATTSGLTGELFF. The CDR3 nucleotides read TGTGCCACCACTAGCGGACTAACCGGGGAGCTGTTTTTT.

CDR3 nucleotide sequence: TGTGCCAGCAGTGCGGACATCCGGGGCTACACCTTC. Encoded protein: CASSADIRGYTF. V is TRBV6-1 and J is TRBJ1-2; D possibly corresponds to TRBD1 (5 bases). CDR1 and CDR2 from the germline V gene are MNHNS and SASEGT. The CDR3 length is 12 residues. The ends were cut back, 4 bases at V and 8 bases at J, with 11 bases in the middle.

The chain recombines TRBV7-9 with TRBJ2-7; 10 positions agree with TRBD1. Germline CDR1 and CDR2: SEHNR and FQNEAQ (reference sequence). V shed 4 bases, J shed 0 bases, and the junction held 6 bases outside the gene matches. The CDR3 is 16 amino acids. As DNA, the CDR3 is TGTGCCAGCAGCTCTCCGGGACAGGGGAGCTCCTACGAGCAGTACTTC. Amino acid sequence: CASSSPGQGSSYEQYF.

In DNA, the CDR3 is TGTGCCACCAGCAGAGATCAGGAGAACACTGAAGCTTTCTTT. This sequence encodes CATSRDQENTEAFF. This chain uses TRBV15 with TRBJ1-1; no definite D call. This CDR3 comprises 14 residues. V was shortened by 0 bases and J by 1 base, with 6 bases between the two germline ends. CDR1 LNHNV and CDR2 YYDKDF come from the germline V gene (reference sequence).

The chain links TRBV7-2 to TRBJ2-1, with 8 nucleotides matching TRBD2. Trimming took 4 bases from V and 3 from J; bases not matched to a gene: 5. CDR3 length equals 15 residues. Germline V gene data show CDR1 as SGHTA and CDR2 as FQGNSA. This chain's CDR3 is CASSSTGTSYNEQFF. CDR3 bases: TGTGCCAGCAGCTCAACCGGGACTAGCTACAATGAGCAGTTCTTC.

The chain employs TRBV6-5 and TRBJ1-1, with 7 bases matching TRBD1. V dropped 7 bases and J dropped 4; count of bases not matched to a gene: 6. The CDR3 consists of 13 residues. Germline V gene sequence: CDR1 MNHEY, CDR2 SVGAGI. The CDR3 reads CASTQGLITEAFF. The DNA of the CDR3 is TGTGCCAGCACACAGGGGTTGATCACTGAAGCTTTCTTT.

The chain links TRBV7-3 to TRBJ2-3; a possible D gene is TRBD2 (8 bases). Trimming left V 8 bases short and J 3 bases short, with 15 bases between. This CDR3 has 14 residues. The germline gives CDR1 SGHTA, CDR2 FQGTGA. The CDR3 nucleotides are TGTGCCAGCCGTCGGGAGGGGGCTACAGATACGCAGTATTTT. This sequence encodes CASRREGATDTQYF.

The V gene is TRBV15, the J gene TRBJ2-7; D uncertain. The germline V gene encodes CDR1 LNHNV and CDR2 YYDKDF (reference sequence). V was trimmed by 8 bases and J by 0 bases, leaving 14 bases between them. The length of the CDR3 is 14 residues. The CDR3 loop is CATQQRRDSYEQYF. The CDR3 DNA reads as TGTGCCACCCAGCAGCGACGAGACTCCTACGAGCAGTACTTC. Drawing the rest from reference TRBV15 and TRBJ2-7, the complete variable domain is DAMVIQNPRYQVTQFGKPVTLSCSQTLNHNVMYWYQQKSSQAPKLLFHYYDKDFNNEADTPDNFQSRRPNTSFCFLDIRSPGLGDTAMYLCATQQRRDSYEQYFGPGTRLTVT.

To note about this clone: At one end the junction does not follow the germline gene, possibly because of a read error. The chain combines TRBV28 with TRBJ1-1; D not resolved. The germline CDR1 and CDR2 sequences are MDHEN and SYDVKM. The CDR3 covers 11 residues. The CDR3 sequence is CASRQSGETFF. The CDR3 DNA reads TGTGCCAGCAGACAGTCAGGTGAAACTTTCTTT. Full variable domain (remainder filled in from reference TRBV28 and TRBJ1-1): DVKVTQSSRYLVKRTGEKVFLECVQDMDHENMFWYRQDPGLGLRLIYFSYDVKMKEKGDIPEGYSVSREKKERFSLILESASTNQTSMYLCASRQSGETFFGQGTRLTVV.